This record concerns one T cell receptor beta chain sequence. The antigen is undetermined. Germline V gene lookup returns CDR1 SGHTS and CDR2 YDEGEE. V was clipped by 0 bases and J by 6 bases, with 13 bases between them. The CDR3 has 15 residues. The repertoire was sequenced with immunoSEQ multiplex PCR; TCRdb's copy has only in-frame clones and lacks some. Altogether tens of thousands of clones are present, more than 80% being singletons, with the ten largest covering 3% to 3.5%. This sample stems from a study of OX40 agonist ivuxolimab in advanced cancers. Whole-study context: Ivuxolimab, an antibody that agonizes OX40 (CD134), was administered to the patients. Regarding the study as a whole: The 0.1-3.0 mg/kg partial responders had among the lowest clonal expansion. Certain nonresponding patients likewise had low normalized T-cell clonal expansion. Expanded clones tended on average to be more numerous among CD8+ T cells than CD4+.

V gene TRBV5-8 combines with J gene TRBJ1-5; D is possibly TRBD1 (6 bases). The sequenced sample was CD4+ or CD8+ T cells sorted from blood, obtained in a trial of the OX40 agonist ivuxolimab. This clonotype was sampled from an adult with an advanced solid tumor such as melanoma, head and neck, liver or kidney cancer. This CDR3 is CASSLVRGFGQPQHF. The CDR3 region has the DNA TGTGCCAGCAGCTTGGTCAGGGGCTTTGGTCAGCCCCAGCATTTT.